These 26 T cell receptor beta chains came from one sample sequenced in a study of T cell changes during pregnancy in multiple sclerosis. Some clones are missing from TCRdb's copy, which holds only in-frame ones; the method was immunoSEQ multiplex PCR. The sample has 30,000 to 40,000 clones; about 92% are singletons. This specimen was CD8+ T cells from peripheral blood mononuclear cells, taken in the first trimester of pregnancy. The receptor source for this set is a female donor with multiple sclerosis, enrolled in a pregnancy study.

The sample holds one count of this clone. This rearrangement joins TRBV13 to TRBJ2-7; D is undetermined. This CDR3 has 13 amino acids. Germline-derived CDR1 and CDR2 are PRHDT and FYEKMQ (reference sequence). Trimming removed 5 bases from V and 0 bases from J, with 8 bases in between. The CDR3 region has the DNA TGTGCCAGCAGCGCGAGGAGCTCCTACGAGCAGTACTTC. Its protein product is CASSARSSYEQYF.

The chain combines TRBV28 with TRBJ2-7; 8 bases match TRBD1. There are 13 residues in the CDR3. With V trimmed by 1 base and J by 4 bases, 0 bases remained unmatched. Germline CDR1 reads MDHEN; CDR2 reads SYDVKM. CDR3 protein: CASSLYRGYEQYF. Written as DNA, the CDR3 is TGTGCCAGCAGTTTATACAGGGGGTACGAGCAGTACTTC.

This chain links TRBV6-6 with TRBJ1-5, with D possibly being TRBD1 (5 bases). CDR1 and CDR2 (germline): MNHNY, SVGAGI (reference sequence). Trimming pared 7 bases from V and 11 bases from J, leaving 18 bases between. The CDR3 consists of 13 residues. CDR3 nucleotides: TGTGCCAGCACCACACGGGGGTTCGCGACCCAGCATTTT. Its translation is CASTTRGFATQHF.

The chain uses TRBV5-4 and TRBJ2-5, with D perhaps matching TRBD2 (6 bases). Trimming took off 0 bases at V and 4 bases at J, with 28 bases between the two ends. This CDR3 has 20 residues. Germline CDR1 reads SGHNT; CDR2 reads YYREEE (reference sequence). CDR3 sequence: CASSLVPPQPSLRRGETQYF. The CDR3 coding sequence is TGTGCCAGCAGCTTGGTCCCACCCCAACCTAGTCTCAGGAGGGGAGAGACCCAGTACTTC.

This clone was observed a handful of times. The CDR3 here is CASSLTSGTAETQYF. The CDR3 nucleotides read TGTGCCAGCAGTCTGACTAGCGGGACCGCAGAGACCCAGTACTTC. V usage is TRBV6-1 and J usage is TRBJ2-5, with TRBD2 matching over 11 bases. The CDR3 extends over 15 amino acids. Germline V CDR1 and CDR2: MNHNS, SASEGT. The junction had 6 bases not matched to a gene; V was cut back by 5 bases and J by 4 bases.

The genes are TRBV9 and TRBJ1-4, with D perhaps TRBD1 (6 bases). The CDR3 runs to 16 residues. V was pared by 0 bases and J by 7 bases, with 16 bases between. Germline V gives CDR1 SGDLS, CDR2 YYNGEE. DNA for the CDR3: TGTGCCAGCAGCGTAGGTCATGGGGGCGAGGGTGAAAAACTGTTTTTT. This translates into CASSVGHGGEGEKLFF.

This clone was found once. V and J are TRBV5-1 and TRBJ2-7, with 9 positions matching TRBD1. Germline CDR1 and CDR2: SGHRS and YFSETQ. CDR3 length equals 14 residues. Trimming cost V 1 base and J 3 bases; bases outside gene matches: 2. For the CDR3, the DNA is TGCGCCAGCAGCTTGCTGGGACAGGGCTACGAGCAGTACTTC. Its protein product is CASSLLGQGYEQYF.

The sample holds one count of this clone. V gene TRBV27 combines with J gene TRBJ2-7; unclear D gene. Germline CDR1 MNHEY, CDR2 SMNVEV (reference sequence). V was clipped by 2 bases and J by 3 bases, with 8 bases between them. The CDR3 spans 13 residues. In DNA form, the CDR3 reads TGTGCCAGCAGTTTACCCAGGCTCTACGAGCAGTACTTC. This sequence encodes CASSLPRLYEQYF.

The V gene is TRBV6-1, the J gene TRBJ2-7; TRBD1 matches 8 bases. V lost 6 bases to trimming and J lost 4 bases; unmatched junction nucleotides: 8. Germline-derived CDR1 and CDR2 are MNHNS and SASEGT. The CDR3 is made up of 14 amino acids. CDR3 sequence reads: CASRDWTGFYEQYF. CDR3 DNA sequence: TGTGCCAGCAGAGACTGGACAGGGTTTTACGAGCAGTACTTC.

V is TRBV6-5 and J is TRBJ1-1; no firm D call. This CDR3 spans 14 amino acids. From germline, CDR1 is MNHEY and CDR2 SVGAGI. V lost 2 bases and J 1 base, leaving 8 bases between the germline ends. CDR3 in DNA: TGTGCCAGCAGTTACACCGAGGGGAACACTGAAGCTTTCTTT. Encoded protein: CASSYTEGNTEAFF.

The V call is TRBV25-1, the J call TRBJ1-1; the D gene is possibly TRBD1 (5 bases). Trimming took 6 bases from V and 4 from J, leaving 12 bases between them. This CDR3 comprises 13 residues. The germline V gene has CDR1 MGHDK and CDR2 SYGVNS. CDR3 amino acids: CASRGRTGTEAFF. CDR3 sequence (DNA): TGTGCCAGCAGGGGGCGTACGGGCACTGAAGCTTTCTTT. Full variable domain (outside the CDR3, taken from reference TRBV25-1 and TRBJ1-1): EADIYQTPRYLVIGTGKKITLECSQTMGHDKMYWYQQDPGMELHLIHYSYGVNSTEKGDLSSESTVSRIRTEHFPLTLESARPSHTSQYLCASRGRTGTEAFFGQGTRLTVV.

Note on this clone: Distinct nucleotide sequences in the sample also encode this CDR3. The rearrangement links TRBV19 to TRBJ2-7, with 12 positions matching TRBD2. The V gene end was trimmed by 5 bases and the J gene end by 6 bases; junction bases not matched to a gene: 5. CDR1 is LNHDA, CDR2 SQIVND, per germline (reference sequence). The CDR3 is made up of 14 amino acids. CDR3 nucleotides: TGTGCCAGTAGTTCACTAGCGGGAGGTCTCGAGCAGTACTTC. It yields the protein CASSSLAGGLEQYF.

The V call is TRBV7-9, the J call TRBJ1-2; D unclear. Trimming took off 3 bases at V and 7 bases at J, with 24 bases between the two ends. The germline V gene has CDR1 SEHNR and CDR2 FQNEAQ (reference sequence). The CDR3 consists of 17 residues. The CDR3 loop reads CASSFPPRFRNIGGYTF. CDR3 DNA: TGTGCCAGCAGCTTCCCCCCCCGATTCAGGAATATCGGTGGCTACACCTTC.

The chain combines TRBV18 with TRBJ2-5; the D gene is possibly TRBD2 (6 bases). Germline V gene data show CDR1 as KGHSH and CDR2 as LQKENI. The CDR3 is 14 amino acids. V lost 4 bases, J lost 5 bases, and 14 bases lay in between. The CDR3 reads CASSRDGGMETQYF. The DNA of the CDR3 is TGTGCCAGCTCACGGGACGGCGGGATGGAGACCCAGTACTTC.

The rearrangement joins TRBV5-5 to TRBJ2-7, with TRBD2 identical over 8 bases. This CDR3 is 15 amino acids long. Germline CDR1 and CDR2: SGHKS and YYEKEE (reference sequence). The ends lost 3 bases at V and 7 bases at J; junction bases unmatched: 12. CDR3 sequence (DNA): TGTGCCAGCAGCTCTAGTAGCGGGATCAGAGGGGAGCAGTACTTC. Its protein product is CASSSSSGIRGEQYF.

This chain uses TRBV7-9 with TRBJ1-2; D is unclear. This CDR3 is 14 amino acids long. V dropped 0 bases and J dropped 8 bases, with 13 bases sitting between them. Germline values: CDR1 SEHNR, CDR2 FQNEAQ (reference sequence). The chain's CDR3 is CASSLAGLRGGYTF. CDR3 bases: TGTGCCAGCAGCTTAGCGGGTCTCAGAGGAGGCTACACCTTC.

The gene calls are TRBV2 and TRBJ2-1, with D tentatively TRBD2 (6 bases). V gave up 9 bases and J gave up 6 bases, with 9 bases separating them. From germline, CDR1 is SNHLY and CDR2 FYNNEI. There are 11 residues in the CDR3. In DNA, the CDR3 is TGTGCCAGTTACGGGGGCAATGAGCAGTTCTTC. Amino acid sequence: CASYGGNEQFF. Full variable domain (missing parts from reference TRBV2 and TRBJ2-1): EPEVTQTPSHQVTQMGQEVILRCVPISNHLYFYWYRQILGQKVEFLVSFYNNEISEKSEIFDDQFSVERPDGSNFTLKIRSTKLEDSAMYFCASYGGNEQFFGPGTRLTVL.

The rearrangement links TRBV28 to TRBJ2-5; TRBD2 aligns across 8 bases. The V gene end was trimmed by 7 bases and the J gene end by 0 bases; junction bases not matched to a gene: 10. The length of the CDR3 is 16 residues. Germline-derived CDR1 and CDR2 are MDHEN and SYDVKM. The CDR3, as DNA: TGTGCCAGCAATGGAGGGCCTAGCGGGTACCAAGAGACCCAGTACTTC. It specifies CASNGGPSGYQETQYF.

V and J are TRBV4-3 and TRBJ2-1, with D perhaps TRBD2 (5 bases). This CDR3 is 16 amino acids long. Per germline, CDR1 LGHNA and CDR2 YSLEER. The V gene lost 0 bases and the J gene lost 8 bases, with 17 bases spanning the gap. CDR3 region: CASSQDPADPSDEQFF. Written as DNA, the CDR3 is TGCGCCAGCAGCCAAGATCCAGCGGACCCTTCGGATGAGCAGTTCTTC.

Relative to its sample, this clone is medium-sized. V and J are TRBV19 and TRBJ2-1, with D unresolved. The CDR3 covers 13 residues. The germline CDR1 and CDR2 sequences are LNHDA and SQIVND (reference sequence). The V end was cut by 3 bases, the J end by 4 bases, with 7 bases between. CDR3 protein: CASSISSYNEQFF. CDR3 coding DNA: TGTGCCAGTAGTATTAGCTCATACAATGAGCAGTTCTTC.

This chain uses TRBV2 with TRBJ1-1; 11 bases fit TRBD1. The CDR3 extends over 16 amino acids. CDR1 and CDR2 from the germline V gene are SNHLY and FYNNEI. Trimming removed 6 bases from V and 4 bases from J; junction bases left unmatched: 10. The CDR3 DNA reads TGTGCCAGCAGATATTCCGGGACAGGGGGAGGCACTGAAGCTTTCTTT. Its translation is CASRYSGTGGGTEAFF.

This chain connects TRBV5-6 to TRBJ2-7, with D possibly being TRBD1 (5 bases). Germline V gene data show CDR1 as SGHDT and CDR2 as YYEEEE. The CDR3 contains 17 residues. Deletions cut 2 bases from V and 3 bases from J, with 21 bases between. The CDR3 DNA follows: TGTGCCAGCAGCTTTTCTTGGGGCCTCCCTTCTAACTACGAGCAGTACTTC. The encoded protein is CASSFSWGLPSNYEQYF.

The chain has TRBV18 and TRBJ1-2; D perhaps matches TRBD1 (5 bases). Germline V gives CDR1 KGHSH, CDR2 LQKENI. Trimming removed 1 base at V and 8 bases at J, with 17 bases between. This CDR3 contains 15 residues. The CDR3 reads CASSPLHGGTVGYTF. The CDR3, as DNA: TGTGCCAGCTCACCACTTCACGGAGGGACGGTCGGCTACACCTTC. Complete variable domain (other parts from reference TRBV18 and TRBJ1-2): NAGVMQNPRHLVRRRGQEARLRCSPMKGHSHVYWYRQLPEEGLKFMVYLQKENIIDESGMPKERFSAEFPKEGPSILRIQQVVRGDSAAYFCASSPLHGGTVGYTFGSGTRLTVV.

The V call is TRBV28, the J call TRBJ2-1, with D perhaps matching TRBD1 (5 bases). Trimming left V 4 bases short and J 10 bases short, with 20 bases between. This CDR3 contains 15 residues. Germline CDR1 reads MDHEN; CDR2 reads SYDVKM. The CDR3 loop is CASSYKPETGPEQFF. The CDR3 DNA sequence: TGTGCCAGCAGTTATAAGCCGGAAACAGGCCCCGAGCAGTTCTTC.

The rearrangement joins TRBV29-1 to TRBJ2-3; D might be TRBD2 (6 bases). Looked up from germline, CDR1 is SQVTM and CDR2 is ANQGSEA. This CDR3 is built from 16 residues. Between the trimmed V and J ends, which lost 6 bases and 3 bases, there was a span of 22 bases. The CDR3 reads CSVPKPGGYSTDTQYF. Written as DNA, the CDR3 is TGCAGCGTCCCGAAACCTGGAGGGTACTCGACAGATACGCAGTATTTT.

The chain links TRBV7-9 to TRBJ1-2, with no clear D. The germline CDR1 and CDR2 sequences are SEHNR and FQNEAQ (reference sequence). Trimming pared 5 bases from V and 6 bases from J, leaving 10 bases between. The CDR3 is 12 residues long. The CDR3 bases are TGTGCCAGCAGCCCGCAGCGGAATGGCTACACCTTC. This encodes CASSPQRNGYTF.